The 26 T cell receptor beta chains given below trace back to one sample, sequenced in a study of regulatory T cells in long-lasting Graves disease (dated by TCRdb to the early 2020s). Receptor amplification or capture employed multiplex PCR. The sequencer was an Illumina HiSeq 4000. To build TCR beta libraries, CDR3 regions were amplified by Arm-PCR using iRepertoire HTBI primers. Through fastp at Q25 and MiXCR, TCRdb rebuilt clones from the public reads, retaining in-frame beta chains. Every CDR3 protein is listed once, alongside the most common genes and DNA of its rows. The sample has approximately 490,000 distinct CDR3 sequences on record, 15% to 20% of them singletons. The ten biggest clones cover roughly an eighth of the sample. The time point label for this specimen denotes: newly diagnosed GD, antithyroid drugs for less than 3 months. RNA was extracted from PBMCs in TRIzol for both TCR sequencing and RNA sequencing.

The same specimen was also included in a second study, on T cells in Graves' hyperthyroidism and ophthalmopathy.

The specimen comprised peripheral blood mononuclear cells (PBMCs), sampled at new diagnosis, from a patient treated with antithyroid drugs. The receptors shown here come from a middle-aged man with Graves disease. Donor details come from another sample of the same person, matched by shared clones.

At least ten counts were recorded for this clonotype. The genes are TRBV2 and TRBJ1-1, with D hard to call. From germline, CDR1 is SNHLY and CDR2 FYNNEI. This CDR3 region has 14 residues. Trimming took 0 bases from V and 2 from J, leaving 7 bases between them. The CDR3 spells CASSEARINTEAFF. As DNA, the CDR3 is TGTGCCAGCAGTGAAGCGCGGATAAACACTGAAGCTTTCTTT.

With regard to this clonotype: Since a much larger clone is just one base distant, this may be a read error. The chain employs TRBV3-1 and TRBJ2-3; no firm D call. The end of the DNA fits TRBJ2-1 better, so the J call may be wrong. Germline V lookup: CDR1 LGHDT, CDR2 YNNKEL (reference sequence). The length of the CDR3 is 13 residues. CDR3 region: CASSQDLVVVQFF. As DNA, the CDR3 is TGTGCCAGCAGCCAAGATCTAGTGGTTGTGCAGTTCTTC.

As regards this clonotype: The conserved phenylalanine or tryptophan normally closing the CDR3 is absent here, so this likely arose from a read error. The CDR3 nucleotides are TGTGCCAGCAGCTTGGTTACAGGGTCGCCTTCACCCCTCCACCTT. This encodes CASSLVTGSPSPLHL. V usage is TRBV5-6 and J usage is TRBJ1-6, with D possibly matching TRBD1 (6 bases). This CDR3 has 15 residues. Trimming stripped 0 bases from V and 9 bases from J, with 13 bases between. Germline values: CDR1 SGHDT, CDR2 YYEEEE.

In its sample, this clonotype was seen many times. The rearrangement links TRBV11-2 to TRBJ2-3; the D gene is possibly TRBD2 (6 bases). Germline values: CDR1 SGHAT, CDR2 FQNNGV. V was cut by 2 bases and J by 0 bases, with 12 bases left in between. The CDR3 runs 16 residues. The CDR3 nucleotides are TGTGCCAGCAGCTTACAGGCGGGGCTTAGCACAGATACGCAGTATTTT. Protein sequence: CASSLQAGLSTDTQYF.

This clonotype has only a few counts. The CDR3 DNA sequence: TGCGCCAGCAGCTTGGGTCCCAGCTATATGAACACTGAAGCTTTCTTT. It encodes CASSLGPSYMNTEAFF. The chain joins TRBV5-1 to TRBJ1-1; D is undetermined. This CDR3 is built from 16 residues. The germline V and J ends were trimmed by 0 bases and 0 bases, with 12 bases remaining between them. Germline V lookup: CDR1 SGHRS, CDR2 YFSETQ.

A note on this clonotype: A much larger clone sits a single nucleotide away, making a read error possible. The genes are TRBV2 and TRBJ2-7, with D possibly TRBD2 on 7 matching bases. Germline lookup yields CDR1 SNHLY and CDR2 FYNNEI. The CDR3 runs to 13 residues. With 6 bases removed from V and 4 bases from J, the gap between germline ends came to 13 bases. CDR3 amino acids: CASREGGDYEQYF. As DNA, the CDR3 is TGTGCCAGCAGGGAGGGGGGGGATTACGAGCAGTACTTC.

This chain uses TRBV7-8 with TRBJ2-4, with D perhaps matching TRBD1 or TRBD2 (5 bases each). CDR3 length: 13 amino acids. V lost 2 bases, J lost 8 bases, and 10 bases lay in between. CDR1 is SGHVS and CDR2 is FQNEAQ in the germline V gene. The CDR3 here is CASSLPGLYIQYF. CDR3 in DNA: TGTGCCAGCAGCTTACCGGGGCTGTACATTCAGTACTTC.

This clonotype has ten or more counts. The rearrangement links TRBV27 to TRBJ2-2; 8 bases are a match to TRBD2. The CDR3 contains 16 residues. CDR1 and CDR2 (germline): MNHEY, SMNVEV (reference sequence). With 2 bases clipped from V and 8 bases from J, the junction kept 10 bases outside the gene matches. The CDR3 reads CASSLTQREFLGELFF. The DNA of the CDR3 is TGTGCCAGCAGTTTAACCCAGCGGGAGTTTCTTGGGGAGCTGTTTTTT.

This clonotype has just one count. The rearrangement joins TRBV28 to TRBJ1-1; D might be TRBD1 (5 bases). The CDR3 loop spans 13 amino acids. Per germline, CDR1 MDHEN and CDR2 SYDVKM. Trimming left V 8 bases short and J 7 bases short, with 17 bases between. CDR3 region: CASRFQGRNEAFF. For the CDR3, the DNA is TGTGCCAGCCGATTCCAGGGTAGGAATGAAGCTTTCTTT.

Ten or more counts support this clonotype. The chain has TRBV7-2 and TRBJ2-3, with D possibly matching TRBD1 (6 bases). V lost 7 bases, J lost 8 bases, and 13 bases lay in between. Germline V lookup: CDR1 SGHTA, CDR2 FQGNSA. This CDR3 is 12 amino acids long. CDR3 in DNA: TGTGCCAGCACCCTCCGAGGGGGTACGCAGTATTTT. This sequence encodes CASTLRGGTQYF. Full variable domain (outside the CDR3, taken from reference TRBV7-2 and TRBJ2-3): GAGVSQSPSNKVTEKGKDVELRCDPISGHTALYWYRQSLGQGLEFLIYFQGNSAPDKSGLPSDRFSAERTGGSVSTLTIQRTQQEDSAVYLCASTLRGGTQYFGPGTRLTVL.

This clonotype has at least ten counts. This chain joins TRBV20-1 and TRBJ2-1; 13 bases align to TRBD2. CDR1 is DFQATT and CDR2 is SNEGSKA in the germline V gene (reference sequence). Germline trimming cut 2 bases from V and 9 bases from J; bases unmatched to any gene: 10. The CDR3 spans 16 residues. In nucleotides, the CDR3 is TGCAGTGCTAGACCTCGGACTAGCGGGAGATATGGTGAGCAGTTCTTC. Residues: CSARPRTSGRYGEQFF.

This clonotype occurred many times. This chain joins TRBV3-1 and TRBJ2-1; TRBD2 matches at 8 bases. Germline lookup yields CDR1 LGHDT and CDR2 YNNKEL (reference sequence). The length of the CDR3 is 16 residues. V was clipped by 7 bases and J by 0 bases; unmatched bases: 8. CDR3 in amino acids: CASTPGTRLSYNEQFF. The CDR3 bases are TGTGCCAGCACCCCGGGGACTAGACTCTCCTACAATGAGCAGTTCTTC.

Turning to this clonotype: A much larger clone is a single base away; this may be a read error. The CDR3 ends on some other residue instead of the conserved phenylalanine or tryptophan, so this is likely a read error. V and J are TRBV5-1 and TRBJ2-1; the match to TRBD1 covers 9 bases. Germline CDR1 reads SGHRS; CDR2 reads YFSETQ. After removal of 6 bases from V and 8 bases from J, the junction contained 12 bases not matched to a gene. The CDR3 contains 15 residues. The CDR3 reads CASKLEGTGLDEQFL. The DNA for the CDR3 is TGCGCCAGCAAGCTTGAGGGGACAGGGCTGGATGAGCAGTTCCTC.

This clonotype was recorded at least ten times. V gene TRBV5-1 combines with J gene TRBJ1-1; possible D gene TRBD1, 6 bases. V was clipped by 3 bases and J by 5 bases, with 20 bases between them. The V gene's germline CDR1 is SGHRS and CDR2 YFSETQ. This CDR3 has 16 amino acids. Written as DNA, the CDR3 is TGCGCCAGCAGCTCACCTGGTCAGGGGCGACGGACTGAAGCTTTCTTT. This translates into CASSSPGQGRRTEAFF.

This clonotype was detected a few times. The chain is built from TRBV12-3 or TRBV12-4 and TRBJ2-2; 8 bases are a match to TRBD1. The CDR3 consists of 15 residues. J gave up 1 base and V 8 bases, and 6 bases lay outside the gene matches. Here the CDR3 DNA reads TGTGCCAGCTCCCAGGGGACAGGGAACACCGGGGAGCTGTTTTTT. Its protein product is CASSQGTGNTGELFF.

The chain joins TRBV20-1 to TRBJ1-1; TRBD1 is a possible D gene (5 bases). Trimming stripped 0 bases from V and 0 bases from J, with 11 bases between. CDR3 length: 15 residues. Germline values: CDR1 DFQATT, CDR2 SNEGSKA (reference sequence). CDR3 protein: CSARDGSGLNTEAFF. The CDR3 nucleotides read TGCAGTGCTAGAGATGGGTCGGGACTGAACACTGAAGCTTTCTTT.

This clonotype appeared a few times. DNA for the CDR3: TGTGCCAGCAGTTACCCGAATACCAGCCGCGGGACTGAAGCTTTCTTT. Protein: CASSYPNTSRGTEAFF. This chain links TRBV6-9 with TRBJ1-1, with D hard to call. CDR1 and CDR2 from the germline V gene are MNHGY and SVAAGI. V was shortened by 3 bases and J by 5 bases, with 19 bases between the two germline ends. The CDR3 is 16 residues long.

This clonotype came up many times. V is TRBV7-8 and J is TRBJ2-1; 8 bases fit TRBD1. Germline CDR1 is SGHVS and CDR2 is FQNEAQ. The length of the CDR3 is 15 residues. The trim removed 5 bases at V and 5 bases at J, leaving 8 bases unmatched. The CDR3 sequence: CASSMTGAKNNEQFF. The CDR3 region has the DNA TGTGCCAGCAGCATGACAGGGGCGAAGAACAATGAGCAGTTCTTC.

Turning to this clonotype: With a much larger clone just one base away, this may be a read error. The J gene is TRBJ2-7, the V gene TRBV2; 9 positions agree with TRBD1. The CDR3 consists of 15 residues. Germline loops: CDR1 SNHLY, CDR2 FYNNEI. The CDR3 bases are TGTGCCAGCAGTGAGTCCGGGACAGGGTCCTATGAGCAGTACTTC. It specifies CASSESGTGSYEQYF.

This clonotype came up many times. This rearrangement joins TRBV6-2 or TRBV6-3 to TRBJ2-7, with D unresolved. This CDR3 contains 14 residues. CDR1 is MNHEY and CDR2 is SVGEGT in the germline V gene. V was pared by 0 bases and J by 6 bases, with 12 bases between. The CDR3 sequence: CASSYSLGYVEQYF. As DNA, the CDR3 is TGTGCCAGCAGTTACTCGCTCGGCTACGTCGAGCAGTACTTC.

This clonotype was picked up a small number of times. V usage is TRBV7-3 and J usage is TRBJ1-1; D is perhaps TRBD1 (5 bases). V lost 5 bases to trimming and J lost 2 bases, with 9 bases between them. The CDR3 runs 13 residues. Germline V lookup: CDR1 SGHTA, CDR2 FQGTGA. The CDR3 is CASSTGTNTEAFF. CDR3 in DNA: TGTGCCAGCAGCACCGGGACTAACACTGAAGCTTTCTTT.

This clonotype was recorded at least ten times. The chain links TRBV27 to TRBJ2-7; D is perhaps TRBD1 or TRBD2 (5 bases each). V lost 8 bases and J lost 3, with 17 bases in between. From germline, CDR1 is MNHEY and CDR2 SMNVEV (reference sequence). This CDR3 region has 14 residues. CDR3 protein: CASATTGAYYEQYF. The CDR3 nucleotides read TGTGCCAGCGCAACAACCGGGGCCTACTACGAGCAGTACTTC.

This clonotype came up a few times. This chain joins TRBV19 and TRBJ2-4; D remains ambiguous. The germline gives CDR1 LNHDA, CDR2 SQIVND (reference sequence). The germline V and J ends were trimmed by 8 bases and 0 bases, with 8 bases remaining between them. The CDR3 is 13 amino acids. The CDR3 loop is CASSTKAKNIQYF. The DNA of the CDR3 is TGTGCCAGTTCCACAAAAGCCAAAAACATTCAGTACTTC.

The chain recombines TRBV5-6 with TRBJ2-7; D is tentatively TRBD1 or TRBD2 (6 bases each). The CDR3 is made up of 15 amino acids. V shed 4 bases and J shed 4 bases, with 18 bases lying between them. Germline V gene data show CDR1 as SGHDT and CDR2 as YYEEEE. The CDR3 coding sequence is TGTGCCAGCAGCCCGGGGTTCGGGGGCAATTACGAGCAGTACTTC. Translating it yields CASSPGFGGNYEQYF.

This clonotype was counted ten times or more. The J gene is TRBJ2-1, the V gene TRBV5-1; weak D call: TRBD2 (5 bases). Per germline, CDR1 SGHRS and CDR2 YFSETQ. The length of the CDR3 is 15 residues. V was trimmed by 2 bases and J by 0 bases, leaving 9 bases between them. The CDR3 nucleotides are TGCGCCAGCAGCTTTGAGGGAGCCTCCTACAATGAGCAGTTCTTC. Protein sequence: CASSFEGASYNEQFF.

Turning to this clonotype: This may stem from a read error, because a much larger clone lies one nucleotide away. The CDR3 DNA is TGTGCCAGCAGCTTCGCCAACACGGGACGAATAGATACGCAGTATTTT. Protein sequence: CASSFANTGRIDTQYF. The chain links TRBV6-1 to TRBJ2-3; the D gene could be TRBD1 or TRBD2 (5 bases each). Trimming removed 6 bases from V and 5 bases from J, with 21 bases in between. Germline V CDR1 and CDR2: MNHNS, SASEGT. The CDR3 loop spans 16 amino acids.